The clone carrying this T cell receptor beta chain appeared a few times. Source study methods: From reference gene primer amplification, estimates of nucleated cell counts were derived. Assay used: immunoSEQ multiplex PCR; TCRdb lists only in-frame clones, some missing. For V, J and clone size, that table is used; D and trimming come from the DNA. Seen here are some 120,000 clones, around nine tenths observed once, and the top ten hold 19%. This entry is derived from a study of blood T cell repertoires in COVID-19. Study details: There were acute and convalescent COVID-19 samples, and they came from the United States, Italy and Spain. Sources were T cells, B-cell-depleted T cells, or PBMCs; the material itself was cDNA or gDNA.

The CDR3 consists of 15 residues. V shed 4 bases, J shed 7 bases, and the junction held 8 bases outside the gene matches. The V gene's germline CDR1 is SGDLS and CDR2 YYNGEE. V and J are TRBV9 and TRBJ2-1, with 10 positions matching TRBD1. This receptor was obtained from a human donor with acute or convalescent COVID-19. The donor label of this sample is uncertain. The sequenced sample consisted of peripheral blood. The CDR3 reads CASSPQGQGKNEQFF. The CDR3 DNA follows: TGTGCCAGCAGCCCACAGGGACAGGGGAAGAATGAGCAGTTCTTC.